These 17 T cell receptor beta chains were all obtained from the same sample, sequenced in a study of blood T cell repertoires in COVID-19. Using immunoSEQ multiplex PCR, the repertoire was profiled, and TCRdb retains in-frame clones only, with some absent. The sample yields 300,000 or so clones, approximately 87% seen once. The sample consisted of peripheral blood. Every receptor here comes from a woman aged 50 to 60 who had recovered from COVID-19.

The CDR3 DNA follows: TGTGCCAGTAAGACAGGGGCTAACTATGGCTACACCTTC. As protein: CASKTGANYGYTF. This rearrangement joins TRBV19 to TRBJ1-2; 8 bases match TRBD1. CDR3 length: 13 amino acids. The V gene end was trimmed by 7 bases and the J gene end by 0 bases; junction bases not matched to a gene: 1. In germline, CDR1 is LNHDA, CDR2 SQIVND (reference sequence).

The CDR3 reads CASSLQGSAKNIQYF. The DNA of the CDR3 is TGTGCCAGCAGCTTACAGGGCTCGGCCAAAAACATTCAGTACTTC. V usage is TRBV7-2 and J usage is TRBJ2-4; a possible D gene is TRBD1 (5 bases). In germline, CDR1 is SGHTA, CDR2 FQGNSA. V lost 2 bases to trimming and J lost 1 base, with 9 bases between them. CDR3 length equals 15 residues.

This clone was seen more than once but under ten times. V gene TRBV7-9 combines with J gene TRBJ1-2; D not resolved. From germline, CDR1 is SEHNR and CDR2 FQNEAQ (reference sequence). Trimming cost V 5 bases and J 8 bases, with 18 bases left between them. There are 14 residues in the CDR3. CDR3 DNA: TGTGCCAGCAGCCCCCCAGGTCCCGCTGAAGGCTACACCTTC. Translated, it gives CASSPPGPAEGYTF.

In regard to this clone: Different DNA sequences within this sample yield the same CDR3. This sequence joins TRBV28 and TRBJ1-3; D gene uncertain. CDR3 size: 12 residues. V gave up 2 bases and J gave up 4 bases, with 3 bases separating them. CDR1 and CDR2 from the germline V gene are MDHEN and SYDVKM. The CDR3 DNA sequence: TGTGCCAGCAGTTTACTCGGAAACACCATATATTTT. Protein: CASSLLGNTIYF.

V usage is TRBV19 and J usage is TRBJ2-1; TRBD2 matches 14 bases. The V segment lost 7 bases and the J segment 3 bases; nucleotides outside the gene matches: 2. CDR3 size: 15 residues. Germline-derived CDR1 and CDR2 are LNHDA and SQIVND (reference sequence). CDR3 region: CASTGTSGGYNEQFF. The CDR3 DNA reads as TGTGCCAGTACCGGGACTAGCGGGGGCTACAATGAGCAGTTCTTC.

V and J are TRBV7-2 and TRBJ2-5; D might be TRBD2 (7 bases). Germline values: CDR1 SGHTA, CDR2 FQGNSA. V was cut by 3 bases and J by 4 bases, with 12 bases left in between. This CDR3 is 14 amino acids long. The CDR3 DNA sequence: TGTGCCAGCAGCTTCGGGGGGCGCGGAGAGACCCAGTACTTC. Translation: CASSFGGRGETQYF.

The genes are TRBV5-4 and TRBJ2-3; 11 bases are shared with TRBD2. The CDR3 is made up of 16 amino acids. Germline loops: CDR1 SGHNT, CDR2 YYREEE (reference sequence). V gave up 3 bases and J gave up 1 base; unmatched junction bases: 4. The CDR3 bases are TGTGCCAGCAGCTGGGGGACTAGCGGCGGCACAGATACGCAGTATTTT. It codes for CASSWGTSGGTDTQYF.

The chain links TRBV6-2 or TRBV6-3 to TRBJ2-1; the match to TRBD2 covers 8 bases. CDR1 MNHEY and CDR2 SVGEGT come from the germline V gene. The CDR3 contains 16 residues. Unmatched junction bases numbered 6, after V lost 0 bases and J lost 5 bases. CDR3 bases: TGTGCCAGCAGTTACTCGAGCGGGAGAGGGGACAATGAGCAGTTCTTC. Protein: CASSYSSGRGDNEQFF.

The chain carries TRBV19 and TRBJ2-6; 8 nucleotides align to TRBD1. The J segment lost 4 bases and the V segment lost 4 bases, leaving 6 bases of the junction unmatched. The length of the CDR3 is 16 residues. Per germline, CDR1 LNHDA and CDR2 SQIVND (reference sequence). The CDR3 DNA follows: TGTGCCAGTAGTAGCAGGGGGCTCTCCGGGGCCAACGTCCTGACTTTC. Amino acids: CASSSRGLSGANVLTF.

Worth noting for this clone: At the DNA level, this CDR3 is encoded by other sequences in the same sample as well. The chain joins TRBV9 to TRBJ1-3, with D unclear. CDR1 and CDR2 (germline): SGDLS, YYNGEE. Deletions cut 0 bases from V and 0 bases from J, with 4 bases between. The CDR3 runs to 14 residues. The CDR3 DNA reads TGTGCCAGCAGCGTAGGTAGCTCTGGAAACACCATATATTTT. Its protein is CASSVGSSGNTIYF.

This rearrangement joins TRBV11-2 to TRBJ2-5, with D maybe TRBD2 (6 bases). V gave up 4 bases and J gave up 2 bases, with 14 bases separating them. The CDR3 has 15 residues. Per the germline V gene, CDR1 is SGHAT and CDR2 is FQNNGV. The CDR3 loop reads CASSSWGGTQETQYF. CDR3 nucleotide sequence: TGTGCCAGCAGCTCGTGGGGCGGGACGCAAGAGACCCAGTACTTC.

The CDR3 loop reads CASRGLAGASTDTQYF. CDR3 nucleotide sequence: TGTGCCAGCCGGGGACTAGCGGGGGCTAGCACAGATACGCAGTATTTT. V gene TRBV2 combines with J gene TRBJ2-3; 14 nucleotides line up with TRBD2. This CDR3 contains 16 residues. Germline CDR1 reads SNHLY; CDR2 reads FYNNEI. V dropped 8 bases and J dropped 0; count of bases not matched to a gene: 4. The whole variable domain, remainder taken from reference TRBV2 and TRBJ2-3, is EPEVTQTPSHQVTQMGQEVILRCVPISNHLYFYWYRQILGQKVEFLVSFYNNEISEKSEIFDDQFSVERPDGSNFTLKIRSTKLEDSAMYFCASRGLAGASTDTQYFGPGTRLTVL.

With respect to this clone: This same CDR3 is encoded by further DNA sequences in the sample. The J gene is TRBJ2-2, the V gene TRBV11-3; tentative D call: TRBD1 (5 bases). V gave up 2 bases and J gave up 7 bases, with 11 bases separating them. The CDR3 is 14 amino acids. Germline CDR1 is SGHNT and CDR2 is YENEEA. CDR3 region: CASSLRQGIGELFF. CDR3 bases: TGTGCCAGCAGCTTAAGGCAGGGAATCGGGGAGCTGTTTTTT.

This chain connects TRBV6-2 or TRBV6-3 to TRBJ1-5; D is undetermined. The germline V gene has CDR1 MNHEY and CDR2 SVGEGT. V was pared by 0 bases and J by 5 bases, with 8 bases between. The CDR3 runs to 14 residues. CDR3 protein: CASSYSSSYQPQHF. In DNA, the CDR3 is TGTGCCAGCAGTTACTCTTCCAGTTATCAGCCCCAGCATTTT.

V is TRBV30 and J is TRBJ2-7; 10 bases fit TRBD1. The CDR3 extends over 14 amino acids. Germline V gene sequence: CDR1 GTSNPN, CDR2 SVGIG (reference sequence). Trimming took 3 bases from V and 9 from J; bases not matched to a gene: 11. The CDR3 DNA reads TGTGCCTGGAGCCTGACGGGACAGGGGTCCGGGCAGTACTTC. It codes for CAWSLTGQGSGQYF.

The chain combines TRBV15 with TRBJ2-7, with D perhaps matching TRBD2 (6 bases). Germline CDR1 and CDR2: LNHNV and YYDKDF (reference sequence). This CDR3 has 14 amino acids. V lost 5 bases and J 5 bases, leaving 16 bases between the germline ends. The CDR3 region has the DNA TGTGCCACCAGCTCCTGGACTATATCGGACGAGCAGTACTTC. The encoded protein is CATSSWTISDEQYF.

Turning to this clone: The junction does not match germline at one end; this may be a read error. The chain uses TRBV28 and TRBJ1-2; D is possibly TRBD1 (5 bases). There are 19 residues in the CDR3. CDR1 and CDR2 (germline): MDHEN, SYDVKM. In DNA, the CDR3 is TGTGCCAGCAGTTTCATTCCTTTTAGAGGTCAGGGATATAACAATGGCTACACCTTC. This sequence encodes CASSFIPFRGQGYNNGYTF.